Listed below are T cell receptor beta chains from one sample, sequenced in a study of shared clonotypes between healthy human individuals. The protocol was immunoSEQ multiplex PCR, while the TCRdb copy is restricted to in-frame clones and leaves out a portion. The table includes 450,000 to 700,000 clones, nearly 97% detected once. The sequencing sample was made of naive CD8+ T cells sorted from blood. The receptors originated from a woman in her thirties in good health. Each CDR3 is given with its conserved first and last residue. Fields, in order: V gene, D gene, CDR3 protein. D genes are given only for firm matches.

TRBV29-1	.	CSVETSLDEQYF
TRBV28	.	CASSDNEQFF
TRBV27	.	CASSLGQNYEQYF
TRBV27	TRBD1	CASGRVGTGEETQYF
TRBV28	.	CASSLRQDNRFEQYF
TRBV2	TRBD1	CASSQDRGGGVTEAFF
TRBV28	.	CASTLGGVKPQHF
TRBV5-1	TRBD1	CASSWGTGGTYEQYF
TRBV29-1	TRBD1	CSDAGTGSNEQFF
TRBV10-3	TRBD2	CAISGTSGYSYEQYF
TRBV27	TRBD2	CASSAARGGAAYNEQFF
TRBV29-1	TRBD1	CSVGGTGSYEQFF
TRBV19	.	CASSPDSNSYEQYF
TRBV13	.	CASSSYRVIGANVLTF
TRBV9	.	CASSVARGEQFF
TRBV18	.	CASSPKVTGELFF
TRBV27	TRBD2	CASSPGTSGGSTQFF
TRBV2	.	CASTEWQEGTGELFF
TRBV25-1	.	CASSTRYQETQYF
TRBV7-9	.	CASSSPRGPEAFF
TRBV7-2	.	CASSPLASYEQYF
TRBV5-6	TRBD1	CASSRMTGALEAFF
TRBV25-1	.	CASSNRASGYTF
TRBV9	.	CASSVVMGTEAFF
TRBV28	.	CASDKTGSGEQYF
TRBV9	.	CASSVAPSNSYEQYF
TRBV6-1	.	CASSGDTVSYEQYF
TRBV9	.	CASSTFAGYTF
TRBV27	.	CASSFTGTSQPQHF
TRBV2	.	CASSWGFTVLTYEQYF
TRBV4-1	TRBD2	CASSHPGLAGGNTGELFF
TRBV27	TRBD1	CASSDRVPGNTIYF
TRBV7-9	.	CASRRADEQFF
TRBV7-2	.	CASAFGNTEAFF
TRBV2	.	CASREGREYGYTF
TRBV6-1	.	CASSDLDSDFNYGYTF